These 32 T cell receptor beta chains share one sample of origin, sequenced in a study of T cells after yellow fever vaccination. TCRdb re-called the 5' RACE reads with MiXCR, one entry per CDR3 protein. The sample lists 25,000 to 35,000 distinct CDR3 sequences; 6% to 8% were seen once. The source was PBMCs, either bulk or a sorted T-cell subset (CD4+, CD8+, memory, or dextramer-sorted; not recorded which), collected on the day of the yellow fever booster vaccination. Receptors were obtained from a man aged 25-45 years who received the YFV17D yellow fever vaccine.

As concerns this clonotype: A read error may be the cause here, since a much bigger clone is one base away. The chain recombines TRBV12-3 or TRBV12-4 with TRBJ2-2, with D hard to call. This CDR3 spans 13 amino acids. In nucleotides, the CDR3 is TGTGCCAGCAGTCCCGATCTGGACGGGCAGCTGTTTTTT. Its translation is CASSPDLDGQLFF.

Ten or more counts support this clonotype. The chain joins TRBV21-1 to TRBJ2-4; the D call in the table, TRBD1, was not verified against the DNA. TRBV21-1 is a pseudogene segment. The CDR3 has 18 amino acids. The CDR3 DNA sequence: TGTGCCAGCAGCAAAGGGGGCACGCTGGGCCTGGCCAAAAACATTCAGTACTTC. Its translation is CASSKGGTLGLAKNIQYF.

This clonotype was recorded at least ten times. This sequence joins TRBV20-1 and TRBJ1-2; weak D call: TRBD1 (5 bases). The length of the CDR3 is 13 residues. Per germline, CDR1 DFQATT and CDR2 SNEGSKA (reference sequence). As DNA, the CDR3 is TGCACTCCCGGGGCCACCTCCGGGGATGGCTACACCTTC. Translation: CTPGATSGDGYTF.

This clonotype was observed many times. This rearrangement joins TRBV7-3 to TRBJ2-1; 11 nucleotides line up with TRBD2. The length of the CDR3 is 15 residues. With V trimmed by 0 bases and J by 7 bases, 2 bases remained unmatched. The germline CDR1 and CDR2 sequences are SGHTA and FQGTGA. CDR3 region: CASSLTPSGRNEQFF. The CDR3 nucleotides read TGTGCCAGCAGCTTAACGCCTAGCGGGAGGAATGAGCAGTTCTTC.

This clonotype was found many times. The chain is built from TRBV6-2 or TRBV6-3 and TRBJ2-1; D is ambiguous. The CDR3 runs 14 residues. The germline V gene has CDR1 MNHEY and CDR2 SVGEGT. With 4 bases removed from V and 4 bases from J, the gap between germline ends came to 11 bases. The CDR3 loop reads CASSLVGIYNEQFF. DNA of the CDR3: TGTGCCAGCAGTTTAGTGGGGATTTACAATGAGCAGTTCTTC.

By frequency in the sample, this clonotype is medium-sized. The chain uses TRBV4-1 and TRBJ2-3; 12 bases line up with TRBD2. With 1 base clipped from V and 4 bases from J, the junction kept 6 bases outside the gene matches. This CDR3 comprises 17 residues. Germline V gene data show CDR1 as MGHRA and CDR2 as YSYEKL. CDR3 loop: CASSQGTSGNVADTQYF. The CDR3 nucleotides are TGCGCCAGCAGCCAAGGGACTAGCGGGAACGTAGCAGATACGCAGTATTTT.

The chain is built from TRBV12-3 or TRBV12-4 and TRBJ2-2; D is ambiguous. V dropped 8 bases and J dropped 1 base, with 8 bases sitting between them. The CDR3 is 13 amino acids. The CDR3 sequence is CASEAGNTGELFF. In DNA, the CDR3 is TGTGCCAGCGAGGCAGGGAACACCGGGGAGCTGTTTTTT.

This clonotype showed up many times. The CDR3 DNA reads as TGTGCCAGCAGCGAAGTACACGAAGGTGAGCAGTTCTTC. Its protein is CASSEVHEGEQFF. This chain uses TRBV6-4 with TRBJ2-1; no clear D. The V gene lost 6 bases and the J gene lost 9 bases, with 15 bases spanning the gap. The CDR3 loop spans 13 amino acids. CDR1 is MRHNA and CDR2 is SNTAGT in the germline V gene.

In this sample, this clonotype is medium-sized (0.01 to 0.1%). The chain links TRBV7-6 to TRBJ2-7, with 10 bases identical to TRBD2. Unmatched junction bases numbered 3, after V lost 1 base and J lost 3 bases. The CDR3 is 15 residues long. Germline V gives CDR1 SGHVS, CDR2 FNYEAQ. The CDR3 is CASSLEASGSYEQYF. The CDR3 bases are TGTGCCAGCAGCTTAGAGGCTAGCGGGAGCTACGAGCAGTACTTC. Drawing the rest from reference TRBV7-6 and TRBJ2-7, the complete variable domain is GAGVSQSPRYKVTKRGQDVALRCDPISGHVSLYWYRQALGQGPEFLTYFNYEAQQDKSGLPNDRFSAERPEGSISTLTIQRTEQRDSAMYRCASSLEASGSYEQYFGPGTRLTVT.

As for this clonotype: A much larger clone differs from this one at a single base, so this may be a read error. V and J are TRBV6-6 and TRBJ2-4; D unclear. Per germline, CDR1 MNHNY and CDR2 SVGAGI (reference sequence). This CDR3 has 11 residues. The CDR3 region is CASNAMSIQNF. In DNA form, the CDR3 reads TGTGCCAGCAACGCTATGAGCATTCAGAACTTC.

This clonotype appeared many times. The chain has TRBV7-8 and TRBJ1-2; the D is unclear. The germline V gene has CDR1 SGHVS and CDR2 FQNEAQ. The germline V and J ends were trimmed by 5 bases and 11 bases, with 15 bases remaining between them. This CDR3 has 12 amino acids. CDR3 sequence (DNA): TGTGCCAGCAGCGCGGGTCCCATTGATTACACCTTC. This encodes CASSAGPIDYTF.

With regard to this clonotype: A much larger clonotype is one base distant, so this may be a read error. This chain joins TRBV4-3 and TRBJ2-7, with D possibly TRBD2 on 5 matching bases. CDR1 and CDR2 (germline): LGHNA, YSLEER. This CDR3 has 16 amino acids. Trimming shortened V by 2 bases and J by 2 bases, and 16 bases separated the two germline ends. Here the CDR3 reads CASSQTLGSTAYEQYF. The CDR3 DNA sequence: TGCGCCAGCAGCCAAACTCTGGGGAGTACGGCCTACGAGCAGTACTTC.

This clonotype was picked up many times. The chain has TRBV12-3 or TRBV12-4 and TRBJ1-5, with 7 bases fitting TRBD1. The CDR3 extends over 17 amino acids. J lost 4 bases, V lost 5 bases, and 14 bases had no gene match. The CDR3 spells CASSPGVRQGYNQPQHF. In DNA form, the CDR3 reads TGTGCCAGCAGTCCGGGGGTGAGACAGGGATATAATCAGCCCCAGCATTTT.

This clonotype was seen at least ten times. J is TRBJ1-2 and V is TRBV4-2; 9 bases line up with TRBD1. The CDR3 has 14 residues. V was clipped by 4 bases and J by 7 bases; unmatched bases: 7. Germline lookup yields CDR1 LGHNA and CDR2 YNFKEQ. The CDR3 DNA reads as TGTGCCAGCAGCCCCCAGGGGACAGGGCTTGGCTACACCTTC. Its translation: CASSPQGTGLGYTF.

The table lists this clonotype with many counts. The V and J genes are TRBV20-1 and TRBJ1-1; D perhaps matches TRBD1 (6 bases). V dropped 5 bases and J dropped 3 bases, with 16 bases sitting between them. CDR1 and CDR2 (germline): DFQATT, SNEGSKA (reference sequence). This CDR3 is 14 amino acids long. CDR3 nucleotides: TGCAGTGCTCGCGACCCAACAGGGTACACTGAAGCTTTCTTT. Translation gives CSARDPTGYTEAFF.

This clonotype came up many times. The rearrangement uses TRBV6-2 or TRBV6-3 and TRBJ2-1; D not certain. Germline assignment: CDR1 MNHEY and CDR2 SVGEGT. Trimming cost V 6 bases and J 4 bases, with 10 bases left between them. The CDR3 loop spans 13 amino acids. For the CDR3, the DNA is TGTGCCAGCAGGAGAGACATTTACAATGAGCAGTTCTTC. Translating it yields CASRRDIYNEQFF.

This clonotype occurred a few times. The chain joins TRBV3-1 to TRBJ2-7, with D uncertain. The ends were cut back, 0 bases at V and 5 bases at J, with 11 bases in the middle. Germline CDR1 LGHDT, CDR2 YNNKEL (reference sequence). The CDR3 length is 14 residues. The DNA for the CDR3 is TGTGCCAGCAGCCAAGAAAGCTGGATCAACGAGCAGTACTTC. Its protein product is CASSQESWINEQYF.

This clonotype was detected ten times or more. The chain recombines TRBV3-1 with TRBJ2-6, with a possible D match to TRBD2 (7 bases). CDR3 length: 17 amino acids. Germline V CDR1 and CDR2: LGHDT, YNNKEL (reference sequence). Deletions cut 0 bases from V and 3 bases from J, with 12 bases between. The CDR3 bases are TGTGCCAGCAGCCAAGATGGGCGGGGGCTTGGGGCCAACGTCCTGACTTTC. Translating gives CASSQDGRGLGANVLTF.

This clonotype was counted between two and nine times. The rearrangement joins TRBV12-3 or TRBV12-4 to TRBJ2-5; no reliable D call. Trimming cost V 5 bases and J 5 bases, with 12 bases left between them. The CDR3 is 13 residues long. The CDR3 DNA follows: TGTGCCAGCAGTACCTCTAAAGTTGAGACCCAGTACTTC. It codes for CASSTSKVETQYF.

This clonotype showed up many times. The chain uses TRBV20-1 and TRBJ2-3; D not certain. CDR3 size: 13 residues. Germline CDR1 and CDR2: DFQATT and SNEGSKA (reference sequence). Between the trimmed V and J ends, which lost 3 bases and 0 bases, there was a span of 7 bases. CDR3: CSASSVSTDTQYF. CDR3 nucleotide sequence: TGCAGTGCTAGCAGCGTTAGCACAGATACGCAGTATTTT.

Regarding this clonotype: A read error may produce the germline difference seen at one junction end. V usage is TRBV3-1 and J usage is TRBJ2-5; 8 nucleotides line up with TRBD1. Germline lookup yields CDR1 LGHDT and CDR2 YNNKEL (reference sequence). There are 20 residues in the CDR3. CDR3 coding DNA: TGTGCCAGCACCCAAGATTTGCGGGGACGGTACAGGGGGTCCCGGGAGACCCAGTACTTC. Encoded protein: CASTQDLRGRYRGSRETQYF.

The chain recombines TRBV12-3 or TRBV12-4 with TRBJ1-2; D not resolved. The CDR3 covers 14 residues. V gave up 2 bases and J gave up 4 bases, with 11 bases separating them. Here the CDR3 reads CASSLNPSLYGYTF. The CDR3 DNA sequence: TGTGCCAGCAGTTTAAATCCCTCCCTCTATGGCTACACCTTC.

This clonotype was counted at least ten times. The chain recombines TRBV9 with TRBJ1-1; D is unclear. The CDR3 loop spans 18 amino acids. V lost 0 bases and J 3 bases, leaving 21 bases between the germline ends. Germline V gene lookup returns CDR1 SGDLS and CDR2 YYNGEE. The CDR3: CASSVDPGSPRPHTEAFF. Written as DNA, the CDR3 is TGTGCCAGCAGCGTAGACCCCGGGTCCCCTAGACCCCACACTGAAGCTTTCTTT.

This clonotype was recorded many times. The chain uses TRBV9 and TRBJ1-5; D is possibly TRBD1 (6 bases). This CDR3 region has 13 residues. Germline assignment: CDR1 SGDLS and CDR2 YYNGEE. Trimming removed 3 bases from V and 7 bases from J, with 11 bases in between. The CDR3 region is CASSGGPGQPQHF. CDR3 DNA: TGTGCCAGCAGCGGGGGGCCAGGGCAGCCCCAGCATTTT.

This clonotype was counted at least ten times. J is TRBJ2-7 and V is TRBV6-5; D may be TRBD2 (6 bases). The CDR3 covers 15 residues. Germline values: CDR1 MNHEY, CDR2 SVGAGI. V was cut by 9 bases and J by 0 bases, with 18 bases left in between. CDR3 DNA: TGTGCCAGTTCTTCCACCGGGACTTACTCCTACGAGCAGTACTTC. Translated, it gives CASSSTGTYSYEQYF.

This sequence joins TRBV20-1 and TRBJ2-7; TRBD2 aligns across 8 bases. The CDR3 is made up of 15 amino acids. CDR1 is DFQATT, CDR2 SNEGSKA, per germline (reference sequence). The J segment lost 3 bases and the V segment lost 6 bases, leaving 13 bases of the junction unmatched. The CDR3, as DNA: TGCAGTGCCCCGCCCCTCCGGGAGGGCGGCTACGAGCAGTACTTC. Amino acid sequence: CSAPPLREGGYEQYF.

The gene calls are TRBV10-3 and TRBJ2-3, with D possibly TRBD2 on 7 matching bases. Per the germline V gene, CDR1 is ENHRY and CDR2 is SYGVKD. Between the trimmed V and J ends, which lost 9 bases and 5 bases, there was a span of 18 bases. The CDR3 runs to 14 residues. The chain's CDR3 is CAILSGTTEDTQYF. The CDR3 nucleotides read TGTGCCATTTTAAGCGGGACAACTGAAGATACGCAGTATTTT.

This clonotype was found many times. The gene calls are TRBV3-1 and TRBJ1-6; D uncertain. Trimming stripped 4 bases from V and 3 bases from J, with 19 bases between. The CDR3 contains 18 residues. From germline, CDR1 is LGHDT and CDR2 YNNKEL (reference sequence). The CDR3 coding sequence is TGTGCCAGCAGCCCGAGAGGCCCTCGAGATTACTATAATTCACCCCTCCACTTT. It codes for CASSPRGPRDYYNSPLHF.

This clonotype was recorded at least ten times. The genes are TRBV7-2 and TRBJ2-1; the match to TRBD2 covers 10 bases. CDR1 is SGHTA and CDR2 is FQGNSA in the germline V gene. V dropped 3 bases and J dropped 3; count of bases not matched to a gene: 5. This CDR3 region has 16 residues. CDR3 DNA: TGTGCCAGCAGCTTCAGCGGGAGGGCTGGCTACAATGAGCAGTTCTTC. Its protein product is CASSFSGRAGYNEQFF.

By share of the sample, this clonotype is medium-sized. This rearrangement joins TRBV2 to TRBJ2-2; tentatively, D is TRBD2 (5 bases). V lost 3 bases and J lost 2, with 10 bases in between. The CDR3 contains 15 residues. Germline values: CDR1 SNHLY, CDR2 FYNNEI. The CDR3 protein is CASSDIGINTGELFF. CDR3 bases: TGTGCCAGCAGTGACATCGGGATAAACACCGGGGAGCTGTTTTTT.

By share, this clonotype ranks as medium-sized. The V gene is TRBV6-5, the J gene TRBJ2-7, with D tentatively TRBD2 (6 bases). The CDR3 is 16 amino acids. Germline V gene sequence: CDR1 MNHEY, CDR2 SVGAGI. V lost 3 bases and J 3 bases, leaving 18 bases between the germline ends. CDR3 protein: CASSYGSGVPNYEQYF. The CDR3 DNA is TGTGCCAGCAGTTATGGATCGGGGGTCCCTAACTACGAGCAGTACTTC.

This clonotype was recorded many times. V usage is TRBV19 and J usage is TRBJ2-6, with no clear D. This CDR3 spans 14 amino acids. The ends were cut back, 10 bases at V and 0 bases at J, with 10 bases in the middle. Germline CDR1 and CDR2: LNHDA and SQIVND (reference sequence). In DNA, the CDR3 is TGTGCCACGAAAACCCGCTCTGGGGCCAACGTCCTGACTTTC. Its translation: CATKTRSGANVLTF.